This TCR beta chain was identified during a study of neurological immune-mediated disorders. The team produced cDNA through 5'RACE using 10-nucleotide random UMIs. TCRdb re-called the 5' RACE reads through MiXCR, storing one row per CDR3 protein. This table holds roughly 30,000 distinct CDR3 sequences, approximately 5% found once. CDR3 length equals 14 residues. Germline V gene data show CDR1 as LGHNA and CDR2 as YSLEER. Trimming removed 1 base from V and 6 bases from J, with 13 bases in between. This clonotype was detected many times. The rearrangement joins TRBV4-3 to TRBJ2-7, with TRBD2 as a possible D gene (5 bases). Sequenced material: CD4+ T cells from blood. This clonotype was sampled from a woman aged 50 to 65 in good health. Written as DNA, the CDR3 is TGCGCCAGCAGCCAAGGTCGAGGGCTCAGCGAGCAGTACTTC. As protein: CASSQGRGLSEQYF.